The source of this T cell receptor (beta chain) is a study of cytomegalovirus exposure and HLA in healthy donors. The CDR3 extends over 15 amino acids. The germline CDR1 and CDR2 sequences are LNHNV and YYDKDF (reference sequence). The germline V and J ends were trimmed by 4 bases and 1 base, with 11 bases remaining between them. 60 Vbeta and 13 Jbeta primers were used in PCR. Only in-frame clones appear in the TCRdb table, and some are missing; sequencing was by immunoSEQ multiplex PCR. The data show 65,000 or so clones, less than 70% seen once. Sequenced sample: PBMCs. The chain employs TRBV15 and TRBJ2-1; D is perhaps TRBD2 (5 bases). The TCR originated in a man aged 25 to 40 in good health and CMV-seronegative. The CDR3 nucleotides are TGTGCCACCAGCACCCTGAGGGAGTCCTACAATGAGCAGTTCTTC. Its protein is CATSTLRESYNEQFF.